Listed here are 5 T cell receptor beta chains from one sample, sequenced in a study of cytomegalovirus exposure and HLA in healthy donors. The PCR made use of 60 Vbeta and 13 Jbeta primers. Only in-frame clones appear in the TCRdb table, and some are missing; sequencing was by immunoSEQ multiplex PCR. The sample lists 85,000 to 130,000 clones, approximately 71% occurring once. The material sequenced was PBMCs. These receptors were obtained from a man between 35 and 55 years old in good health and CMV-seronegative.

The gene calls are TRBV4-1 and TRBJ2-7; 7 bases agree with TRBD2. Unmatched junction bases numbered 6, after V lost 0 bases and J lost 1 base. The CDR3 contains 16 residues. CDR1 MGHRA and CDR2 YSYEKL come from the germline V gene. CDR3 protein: CASSQEFLAASYEQYF. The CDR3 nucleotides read TGCGCCAGCAGCCAAGAATTCCTAGCGGCATCCTACGAGCAGTACTTC.

The CDR3 here is CASTPTAGRKETQYF. CDR3 nucleotides: TGCGCCAGCACCCCCACGGCAGGGAGGAAGGAGACCCAGTACTTC. This chain links TRBV4-1 with TRBJ2-5; D possibly corresponds to TRBD2 (6 bases). The CDR3 runs 15 residues. CDR1 MGHRA and CDR2 YSYEKL come from the germline V gene. The V end was cut by 7 bases, the J end by 5 bases, with 20 bases between.

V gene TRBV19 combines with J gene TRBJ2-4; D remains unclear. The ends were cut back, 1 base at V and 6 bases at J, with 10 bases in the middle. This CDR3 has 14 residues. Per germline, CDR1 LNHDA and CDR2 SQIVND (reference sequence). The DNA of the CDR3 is TGTGCCAGTAGTATAGGAATAGCCCGAAACATTCAGTACTTC. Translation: CASSIGIARNIQYF.

The CDR3 nucleotides are TGTGCCAGCAGCCTAGGACAGGGGGCCATCTACGAGCAGTACTTC. Protein product: CASSLGQGAIYEQYF. This chain joins TRBV7-2 and TRBJ2-7; TRBD1 matches 11 bases. This CDR3 is 15 amino acids long. Germline CDR1 and CDR2: SGHTA and FQGNSA. The trim removed 5 bases at V and 3 bases at J, leaving 6 bases unmatched.

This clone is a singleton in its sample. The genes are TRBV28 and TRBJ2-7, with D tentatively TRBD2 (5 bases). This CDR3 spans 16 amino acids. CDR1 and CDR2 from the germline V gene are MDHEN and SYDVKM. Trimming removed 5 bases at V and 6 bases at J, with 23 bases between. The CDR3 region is CASSPPRGQIQGEQYF. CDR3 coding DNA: TGTGCCAGCAGTCCCCCACGGGGTCAGATTCAAGGCGAGCAGTACTTC.